These 2 T cell receptor beta chains share one sample of origin, sequenced in a study of cytotoxic CD8 clonotypes in ibrutinib-treated CLL. Produced via immunoSEQ multiplex PCR; TCRdb's table is partial and in-frame only. This repertoire shows over 75,000 clones, 70% to 80% found once; its top ten account for 32%. The material sequenced was PBMCs, taken after 12 months of ibrutinib treatment. Every receptor here comes from a human donor with chronic lymphocytic leukemia.

V is TRBV19 and J is TRBJ2-3; 7 bases line up with TRBD1. Germline loops: CDR1 LNHDA, CDR2 SQIVND (reference sequence). J gave up 1 base and V 6 bases, and 4 bases lay outside the gene matches. CDR3 length equals 14 residues. The CDR3 here is CASSTGQGTDTQYF. The CDR3 bases are TGTGCCAGTAGCACCGGACAGGGCACAGATACGCAGTATTTT.

The chain recombines TRBV29-1 with TRBJ2-1; 12 bases agree with TRBD2. The trim removed 6 bases at V and 8 bases at J, leaving 11 bases unmatched. CDR3 size: 15 residues. Germline CDR1 SQVTM, CDR2 ANQGSEA. CDR3 residues: CSVQPASGGAYEQFF. In DNA, the CDR3 is TGCAGCGTCCAACCGGCTAGCGGGGGGGCCTATGAGCAGTTCTTC.